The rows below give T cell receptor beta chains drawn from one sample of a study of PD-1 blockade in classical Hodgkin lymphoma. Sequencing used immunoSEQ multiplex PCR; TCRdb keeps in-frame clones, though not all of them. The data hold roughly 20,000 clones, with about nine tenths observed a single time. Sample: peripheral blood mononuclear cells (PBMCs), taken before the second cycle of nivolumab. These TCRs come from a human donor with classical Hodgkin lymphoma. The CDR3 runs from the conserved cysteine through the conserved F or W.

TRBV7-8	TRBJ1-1	CASSFSQETEAFF
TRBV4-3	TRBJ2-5	CASSQDGLPRETQYF
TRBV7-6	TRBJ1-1	CASSFKGGTEAFF
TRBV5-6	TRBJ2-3	CASSKTSGGAPSTDTQYF
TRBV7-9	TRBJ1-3	CASSLGGALGNTIYF
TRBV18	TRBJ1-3	CASSPEQGGSGNTIYF
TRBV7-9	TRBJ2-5	CASSLRSGQQETQYF
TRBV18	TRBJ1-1	CASSRVGNTEAFF
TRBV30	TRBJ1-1	CACIGRLNTEAFF
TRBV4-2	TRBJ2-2	CASSQGRTTGELFF
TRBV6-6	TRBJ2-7	CAILRAYEQYF
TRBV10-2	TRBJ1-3	CASSDPKRRVSGNTIYF
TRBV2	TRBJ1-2	CASSTQGVYGYTF
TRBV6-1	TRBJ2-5	CASSEGGTGSRGQYF
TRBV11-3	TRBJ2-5	CASSLTSEETQYF
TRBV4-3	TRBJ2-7	CASSQDLLASYEQYF
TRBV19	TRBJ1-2	CASSMAVVGGYTF
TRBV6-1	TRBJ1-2	CASSEDRGLNYGYTF
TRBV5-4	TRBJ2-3	CASSSQGSTDTQYF
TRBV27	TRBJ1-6	CASNSYSPLHF
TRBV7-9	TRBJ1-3	CASSFGFSGNTIYF
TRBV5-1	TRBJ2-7	CASSLDPGVESEQYF
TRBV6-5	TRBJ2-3	CASSYIGVTDTQYF
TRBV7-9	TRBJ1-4	CASSYGQGNEGLFF
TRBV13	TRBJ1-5	CASSFRGPNQPQHF
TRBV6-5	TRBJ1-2	CASSPSGTYFYGYTF
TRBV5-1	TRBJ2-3	CASSPSPGTGTDTQYF
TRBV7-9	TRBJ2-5	CASSFSGAQETQYF
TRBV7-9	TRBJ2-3	CASSFGGSTDTQYF
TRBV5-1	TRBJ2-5	CASSLLAGGRETQYF
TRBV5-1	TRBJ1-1	CASSLQGAGNTEAFF
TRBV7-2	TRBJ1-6	CASSPRTGGNSPLHF
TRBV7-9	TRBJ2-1	CASSVAVSYNEQFF
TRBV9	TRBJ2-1	CASSGLVTVHPYNEQFF
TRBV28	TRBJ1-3	CASSFYENTIYF
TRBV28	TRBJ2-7	CASSLARGQYF